Sequencing of this TCR beta chain was carried out in a study of blood T cell repertoires in COVID-19. On the study more broadly: Acute-phase and convalescent COVID-19 samples originated in the United States, Italy and Spain. From T cells, B-cell-depleted T cells, or PBMCs came the material, which was cDNA or gDNA.

Clones were sequenced by immunoSEQ multiplex PCR, and TCRdb holds only the in-frame ones, with some missing. The data contain 210,000 or so clones, 65% to 90% of them singletons. The specimen was peripheral blood. The receptor's source is a man over 45 with acute or convalescent COVID-19.

CDR3 sequence (DNA): TGTGCCAGCAGCTTGAGTCCTAGCGCCTACAATGAGCAGTTCTTC. Amino acid sequence: CASSLSPSAYNEQFF. The chain couples TRBV11-1 to TRBJ2-1; perhaps TRBD2 as D (6 bases). Germline-derived CDR1 and CDR2 are SGHAT and FQDESV (reference sequence). Trimming removed 3 bases at V and 2 bases at J, with 11 bases between. CDR3 length equals 15 residues. Full variable domain (rest looked up from reference TRBV11-1 and TRBJ2-1): EAEVAQSPRYKITEKSQAVAFWCDPISGHATLYWYRQILGQGPELLVQFQDESVVDDSQLPKDRFSAERLKGVDSTLKIQPAELGDSAMYLCASSLSPSAYNEQFFGPGTRLTVL.